This TCR beta chain was obtained from a study of blood T cell repertoires in COVID-19 (dated by TCRdb to the early 2020s). Context from the whole study: The collaborator samples originated in the United States, Italy and Spain and spanned the acute and convalescent phases of COVID-19. The prospective study material was composed of cDNA or gDNA derived from T cells, B-cell-depleted T cells, or PBMCs. The dataset comprised deeply sampled blood TCRbeta repertoires from subjects exposed to, actively infected with, or recovered from COVID-19. The repertoires were released in a freely available public database intended as a resource for research on the immune response to SARS-CoV-2. Samples were obtained from the ongoing ImmuneRACE study (first 160 participants) and from roughly 1,300 subjects provided by 6 global collaborators. Nearly every sample came with metadata listing a de-identified subject ID, COVID-19 status, age in years and sex. Where available, HLA class I and class II types were taken from metadata supplied by the sample provider and were not determined by assay-based typing. On the study overall, not on this receptor specifically: The quantity of clinical and demographic metadata differed by source and by participant and was supplied without curation.

In regard to this clone: The specificity of this receptor is unknown. Nothing much larger sits one base from this clone, and base qualities are not available.

TCRbeta CDR3 regions were amplified from genomic DNA using the immunoSEQ Assay, a bias-controlled multiplex PCR. Per the authors' processing: Within the assay, amplification of reference gene primers was used to estimate how many nucleated cells each sample contained. Sequence reads were collapsed and filtered to measure the absolute abundance of every unique TCRbeta CDR3 rearrangement. For each sample, productive Simpson clonality was calculated as the square root of Simpson's diversity index over productive rearrangements. In TCRdb, the immuneACCESS table is reduced to in-frame sequences with V and J assigned. These tables do not hold every clone; where another copy was compared, an unresolved V gene accounts for under half, and the others remain unexplained. V, J and clone size derive from that table, while D and trimming were established from the DNA sequence. This sample gives about 140,000 clones in total; approximately 84% of them show up just once. Roughly 3.4% of the sample is in the top ten clones.

Participants in the prospective study were enrolled through a virtual design, were aged about 18 to 90 years, and lived in under 25 United States geographic areas. In the prospective study, cohorts were assigned on the basis of participant-reported clinical history obtained from a screening survey and a study questionnaire. In the prospective study, whole blood, serum and a nasopharyngeal or oropharyngeal swab were collected from each participant by mobile phlebotomists. Participants in the prospective study had the option to provide additional blood draws and questionnaires over a roughly two-month period. Blood samples from the prospective study were shipped frozen or at room temperature prior to DNA extraction. The TCR sequence derives from a woman aged 45-59 years with acute COVID-19. Sequenced sample: PBMCs or T cells enriched from blood (not recorded which).

The CDR3 reads CAISQGYEQYF. The nucleotide sequence is given as TGTGCCATCAGTCAGGGCTACGAGCAGTACTTC. The sequence links TRBV10-3 to TRBJ2-7; the D segment could be TRBD1, given 5 matching bases. The V and J ends are trimmed by 5 bases and 3 bases, leaving 5 bases between them. Including the terminal cysteine and phenylalanine, the CDR3 comprises 11 residues. Only the CDR3 portion is preserved as DNA: 33 bases, with reading frame beginning at the first base. The germline V gene supplies CDR1 ENHRY and CDR2 SYGVKD.